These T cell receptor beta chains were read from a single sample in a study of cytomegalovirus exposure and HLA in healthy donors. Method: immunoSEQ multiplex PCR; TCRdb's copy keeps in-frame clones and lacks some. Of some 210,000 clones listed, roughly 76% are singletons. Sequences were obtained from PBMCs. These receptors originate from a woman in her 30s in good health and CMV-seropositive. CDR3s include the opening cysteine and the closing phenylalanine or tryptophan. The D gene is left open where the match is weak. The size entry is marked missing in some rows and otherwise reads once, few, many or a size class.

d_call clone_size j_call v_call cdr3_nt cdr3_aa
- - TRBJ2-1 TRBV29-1 TGCAGCGTTGTTAGAAGCGGAGATTACAATGAGCAGTTCTTC CSVVRSGDYNEQFF
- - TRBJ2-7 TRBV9 TGTGCCAGCAGCGTTCGGCCAGGCGGGGTTCGCGAGCAGTACTTC CASSVRPGGVREQYF
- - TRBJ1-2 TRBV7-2 TGTGCCAGCAGCTTACCAGGGGTAGGTGGCTACACCTTC CASSLPGVGGYTF
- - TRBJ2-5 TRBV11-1 TGTGCCAGCAGCTTAGCCGACTTGTCCGATCAAGAGACCCAGTACTTC CASSLADLSDQETQYF
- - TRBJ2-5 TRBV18 TGTGCCAGCTCACCGACGGGGTTCGACGAGACCCAGTACTTC CASSPTGFDETQYF
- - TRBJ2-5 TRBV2 TGTGCCAGCAGGAAAAGTGAACCATTTCGGGAGACCCAGTACTTC CASRKSEPFRETQYF
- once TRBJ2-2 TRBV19 TGTGCCAGTAGAGACACCCTCCTCACCGGGGAGCTGTTTTTT CASRDTLLTGELFF
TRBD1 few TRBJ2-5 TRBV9 TGTGCCAGCAGCGTGGGTGTGACAGGGATCCAAGAGACCCAGTACTTC CASSVGVTGIQETQYF
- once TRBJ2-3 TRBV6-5 TGTGCCAGCAGTTACTCGTATAGCACAGATACGCAGTATTTT CASSYSYSTDTQYF
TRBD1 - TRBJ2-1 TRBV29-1 TGCAGCGTTGAGGGGACAGGAATAACCTACAATGAGCAGTTCTTC CSVEGTGITYNEQFF
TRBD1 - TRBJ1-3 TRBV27 TGTGCCAGCAGTTTCTCGGGACAGGGATACTCTGGAAACACCATATATTTT CASSFSGQGYSGNTIYF
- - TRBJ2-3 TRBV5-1 TGCGCCAGCAGCCTTGGACAGTCCACAGATACGCAGTATTTT CASSLGQSTDTQYF
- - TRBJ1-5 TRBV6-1 TGTGCCAGCAGTGAAGCGCGATATCAGCCCCAGCATTTT CASSEARYQPQHF
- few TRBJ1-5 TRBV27 TGTGCCAGCAGTTTTTCGGGGGGCAATAGCAATCAGCCCCAGCATTTT CASSFSGGNSNQPQHF
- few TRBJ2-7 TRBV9 TGTGCCAGCAGCGTAGGTGTAGGGGGGGTCGAGCAGTACTTC CASSVGVGGVEQYF
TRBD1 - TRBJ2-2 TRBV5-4 TGTGCCAGCAGCCCTCCGGGACAGGGGGCGCGGACCGGGGAGCTGTTTTTT CASSPPGQGARTGELFF
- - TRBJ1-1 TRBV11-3 TGTGCCAGCAGCTTAGTTCCGGGAAACACTGAAGCTTTCTTT CASSLVPGNTEAFF
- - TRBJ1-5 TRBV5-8 TGTGCCAGCAGCTGGCTGGAGGGGCTGGGACAGCCCCAGCATTTT CASSWLEGLGQPQHF
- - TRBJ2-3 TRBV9 TGTGCCAGCAGCGTAGCTAAGGAGGGAGGCACAGATACGCAGTATTTT CASSVAKEGGTDTQYF
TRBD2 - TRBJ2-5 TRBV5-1 TGCGCCAGCGGTGTGCGGGGGGGCTTAAGAGAGACCCAGTACTTC CASGVRGGLRETQYF
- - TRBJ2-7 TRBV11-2 TGTGCCAGCAGCCCGGGGTCGGGGTACGAGCAGTACTTC CASSPGSGYEQYF
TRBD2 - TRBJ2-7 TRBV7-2 TGTGCCAGCAGCTTAGAGACTAGCGGGAGCCCCTACGAGCAGTACTTC CASSLETSGSPYEQYF
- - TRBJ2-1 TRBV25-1 TGTGCCAGCAGTGAGGGAGTCTTGTACAATGAGCAGTTCTTC CASSEGVLYNEQFF
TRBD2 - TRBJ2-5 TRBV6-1 TGTGCCAGCAGTGTAAACGCGGGAGGAGTTGAGACCCAGTACTTC CASSVNAGGVETQYF
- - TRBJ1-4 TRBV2 TGTGCCAGCAGTGCGGGCCGGGGTCCCGCAACTAATGAAAAACTGTTTTTT CASSAGRGPATNEKLFF
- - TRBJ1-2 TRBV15 TGTGCCACCAGCAGAGATCTCCTACAGGCCGGCTACACCTTC CATSRDLLQAGYTF
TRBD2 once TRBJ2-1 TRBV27 TGTGCCAGCACCCAAGGGAAGGGACTAGCTACCTACAATGAGCAGTTCTTC CASTQGKGLATYNEQFF
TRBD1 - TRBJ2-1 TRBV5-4 TGTGCCAGCAGCTACCGGGACAGGGCATACAATGAGCAGTTCTTC CASSYRDRAYNEQFF
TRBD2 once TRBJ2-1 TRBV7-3 TGTGCCAGCAGCTCCCCCGGGACTAGCGGGGGGTGGAATGAGCAGTTCTTC CASSSPGTSGGWNEQFF
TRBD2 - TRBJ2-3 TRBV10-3 TGTGCCATCAGCTACGACCCGGGACTAGCGGGAGATAAGGCAGATACGCAGTATTTT CAISYDPGLAGDKADTQYF
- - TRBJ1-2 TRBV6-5 TGTGCCAGCAGTTACGGGGCACACTATGGCTACACCTTC CASSYGAHYGYTF
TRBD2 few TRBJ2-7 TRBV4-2 TGTGCCAGCAGCCAAGGGAGTACTAGCGGTCAGCAGTACTTC CASSQGSTSGQQYF
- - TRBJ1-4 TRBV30 TGTGCCTGGAGTAGCCTCGGTTTCGAAGGGGAAGTTTGGGAAAAACTGTTTTTT CAWSSLGFEGEVWEKLFF
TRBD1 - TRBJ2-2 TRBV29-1 TGCAGCGTTCGGACGTGGACAGGGGTAAACACCGGGGAGCTGTTTTTT CSVRTWTGVNTGELFF
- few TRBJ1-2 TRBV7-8 TGTGCCAGCAGCCCCAGACAGAGCTATGGCTACACCTTC CASSPRQSYGYTF
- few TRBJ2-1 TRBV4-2 TGTGCCAGCAGCCTTAGTGTACGGGAGCAGTTCTTC CASSLSVREQFF